This paragraph covers one T cell receptor beta chain sequence. There are a few counts of this clonotype. This receptor's antigen is unknown. No base-level quality is on record; no much larger clone is a single base apart. The CDR1 and CDR2 encoded by the germline V gene are SGHRS and YFSETQ. Trimmed from V: 1 base; trimmed from J: 2 bases; junction bases lacking a gene match: 5. The CDR3 spans 16 residues, from the cysteine through the phenylalanine. The entry retains the CDR3 DNA only, 48 bases that are in frame from base 1. These data belong to a study of T cells after yellow fever vaccination (dated by TCRdb to the late 2010s). General notes on the study: The SMART-Seq v4 Ultra Low Input RNA kit was used to prepare libraries from fractions with low cell numbers. Two healthy male donors, one aged 18 to 30 and one aged 30 to 40 years, made up the cohort. Blood was drawn at multiple timepoints before and after primary and secondary immunization, with bulk PBMC replicates and cell subsets isolated. To follow T-cell clones before and after primary and booster YFV17D yellow fever vaccination, bulk TCR alpha and beta repertoires were sequenced over time.

The meaning of the sample's treatment or condition label: live attenuated yellow fever vaccine strain. A standard Ficoll-Paque protocol was used to isolate PBMCs from peripheral blood. CD4 and CD8 T-cell fractions were isolated with Dynabeads CD4 and CD8 positive selection kits. TriZol was used to extract RNA from bulk PBMCs, CD4 and CD8 fractions, and dextramer-positive and dextramer-negative fractions. Sequenced using an Illumina NovaSeq 6000. TCR cDNA was made using 5'RACE template switching, a step that added a universal primer site and unique molecular identifiers. Priming for cDNA synthesis came from both the TCR alpha and TCR beta constant segments. Library amplification used two PCR steps, and the second PCR step added sample barcodes and sequencing adapters. Libraries were sequenced on Illumina HiSeq 2500 (2x100 bp) or NovaSeq (2x150 bp). The study's processing was this. Demultiplexing of reads and collapsing into UMI consensus sequences were performed with MIGEC, and V(D)J alignment was carried out with MiXCR. Vaccine-responding clonotypes were defined with edgeR using replicate PBMC samples, requiring FDR below 0.01 and a log2 fold change above 5 up to day 15. Bulk clonotypes were assigned CD4 or CD8 identity according to which sequenced CD4 or CD8 repertoire held them at higher abundance. TCRdb reran the public reads through fastp at Q25 and MiXCR, keeping productive beta chains. Under each unique CDR3 protein, matching rows form one entry showing the most common genes and DNA. V and J calls and clone size were set by TCRdb, not the authors. This sample has 150,000 to 200,000 distinct CDR3 sequences in its table, and approximately 9.9% of those were observed once. About 40% of the sample lies in the top ten.

Study-wide findings and limitations: Most clones expanded after primary vaccination (96% of CD4 and over 80% of CD8) were re-detected after the booster, suggesting that broad memory maintenance occurred. Because abundant contaminating clonotypes from the bulk population could be contained in FACS-sorted repertoires, computational filtering was required. A small fraction of clonotypes showed up in both the CD4 and CD8 compartments, probably as a result of convergent recombination. Compared with the primary T-cell response, the secondary T-cell response was weaker but faster, peaking on day 5 rather than day 15. The study included only a couple of donors, which limits how far the findings can be generalized.

This sequence originates from a man aged 18 to 35 who received the YFV17D yellow fever vaccine. Material: CD8+ T cells sorted from PBMCs, obtained 45 days after the yellow fever booster vaccination. The chain is encoded by TRBV5-1 joined to TRBJ2-3; 9 central bases correspond to TRBD1. The CDR3 region reads CASSLSGQGITDTQYF. The nucleotide sequence reads TGCGCCAGCAGCTTGAGTGGACAGGGGATCACAGATACGCAGTATTTT. Extended through the reference TRBV5-1 and TRBJ2-3 proteins, this CDR3 yields the full variable domain: KAGVTQTPRYLIKTRGQQVTLSCSPISGHRSVSWYQQTPGQGLQFLFEYFSETQRNKGNFPGRFSGRQFSNSRSEMNVSTLELGDSALYLCASSLSGQGITDTQYFGPGTRLTVL.